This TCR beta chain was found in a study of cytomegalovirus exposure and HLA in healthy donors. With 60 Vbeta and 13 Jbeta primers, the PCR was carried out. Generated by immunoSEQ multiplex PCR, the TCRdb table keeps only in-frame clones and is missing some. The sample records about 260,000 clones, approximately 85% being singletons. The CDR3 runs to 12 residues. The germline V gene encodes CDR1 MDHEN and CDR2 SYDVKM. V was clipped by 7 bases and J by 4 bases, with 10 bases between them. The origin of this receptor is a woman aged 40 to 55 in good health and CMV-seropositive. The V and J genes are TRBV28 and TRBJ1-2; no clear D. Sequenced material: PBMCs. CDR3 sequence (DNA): TGTGCCAGCACCTCGGGAAGCTATGGCTACACCTTC. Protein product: CASTSGSYGYTF.